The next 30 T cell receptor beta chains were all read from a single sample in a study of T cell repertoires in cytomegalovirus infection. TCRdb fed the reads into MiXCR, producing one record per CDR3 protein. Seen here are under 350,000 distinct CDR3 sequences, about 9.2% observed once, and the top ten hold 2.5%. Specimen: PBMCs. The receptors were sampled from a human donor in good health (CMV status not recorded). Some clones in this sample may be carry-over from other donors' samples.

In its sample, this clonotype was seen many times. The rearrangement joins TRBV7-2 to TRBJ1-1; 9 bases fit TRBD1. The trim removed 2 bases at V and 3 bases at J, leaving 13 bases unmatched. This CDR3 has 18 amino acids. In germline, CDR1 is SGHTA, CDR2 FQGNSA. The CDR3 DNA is TGTGCCAGCAGCTTAACTTACAGGGGGCGAGGTAGAGACACTGAAGCTTTCTTT. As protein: CASSLTYRGRGRDTEAFF.

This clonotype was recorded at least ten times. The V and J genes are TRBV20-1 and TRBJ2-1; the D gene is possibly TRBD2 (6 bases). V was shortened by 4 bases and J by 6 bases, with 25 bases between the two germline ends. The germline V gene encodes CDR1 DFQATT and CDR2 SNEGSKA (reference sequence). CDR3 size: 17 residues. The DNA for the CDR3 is TGCAGTGCTATCGTAACCCCCGGGAGCCCAACGTCCAATGAGCAGTTCTTC. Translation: CSAIVTPGSPTSNEQFF.

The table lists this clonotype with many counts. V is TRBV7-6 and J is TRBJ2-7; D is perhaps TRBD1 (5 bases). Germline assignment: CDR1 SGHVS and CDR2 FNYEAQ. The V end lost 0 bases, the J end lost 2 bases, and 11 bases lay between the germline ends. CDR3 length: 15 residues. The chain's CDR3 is CASSLASQGTYEQYF. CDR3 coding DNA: TGTGCCAGCAGCTTAGCGAGCCAGGGCACCTACGAGCAGTACTTC.

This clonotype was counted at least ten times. The CDR3 region is CASSSTTGRVSGELFF. CDR3 DNA: TGTGCCAGTAGTTCGACGACAGGGAGGGTTTCCGGGGAGCTGTTTTTT. The chain recombines TRBV19 with TRBJ2-2; the D gene could be TRBD1 or TRBD2 (7 bases each). Trimming stripped 5 bases from V and 6 bases from J, with 19 bases between. The length of the CDR3 is 16 residues. Looked up from germline, CDR1 is LNHDA and CDR2 is SQIVND (reference sequence).

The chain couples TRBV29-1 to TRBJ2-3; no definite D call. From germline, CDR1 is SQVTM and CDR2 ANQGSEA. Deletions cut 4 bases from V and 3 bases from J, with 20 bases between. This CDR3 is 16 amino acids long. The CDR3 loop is CSVGARLSAYTDTQYF. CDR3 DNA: TGCAGCGTTGGGGCCCGCCTCTCAGCGTATACAGATACGCAGTATTTT.

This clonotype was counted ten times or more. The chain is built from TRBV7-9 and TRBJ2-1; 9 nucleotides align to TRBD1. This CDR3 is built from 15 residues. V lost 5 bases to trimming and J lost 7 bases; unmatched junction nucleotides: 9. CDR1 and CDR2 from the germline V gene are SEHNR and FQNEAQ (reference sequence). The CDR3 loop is CASSKQGAPGNEQFF. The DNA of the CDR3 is TGTGCCAGCAGCAAACAGGGGGCGCCTGGGAATGAGCAGTTCTTC.

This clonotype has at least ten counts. CDR3 bases: TGTGCCAGCAGTCAAACCTCGCTCCCGACTAATGAGCAGTTCTTC. Translation: CASSQTSLPTNEQFF. The V call is TRBV28, the J call TRBJ2-1; D not certain. V gave up 5 bases and J gave up 7 bases, with 18 bases separating them. CDR3 length: 15 residues. Germline V gene data show CDR1 as MDHEN and CDR2 as SYDVKM.

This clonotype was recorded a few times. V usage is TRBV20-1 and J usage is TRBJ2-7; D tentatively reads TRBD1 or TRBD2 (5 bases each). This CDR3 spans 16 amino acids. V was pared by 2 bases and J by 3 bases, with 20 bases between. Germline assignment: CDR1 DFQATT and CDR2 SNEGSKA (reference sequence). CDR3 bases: TGCAGTGCTAGAAGGGAGTCGACGGGGCCTCGCTACGAGCAGTACTTC. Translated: CSARRESTGPRYEQYF.

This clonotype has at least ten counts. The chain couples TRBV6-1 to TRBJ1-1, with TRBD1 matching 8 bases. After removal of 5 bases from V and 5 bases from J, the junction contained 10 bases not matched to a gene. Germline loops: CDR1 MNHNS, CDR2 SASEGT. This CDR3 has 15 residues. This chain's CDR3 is CASSPSDREGTEAFF. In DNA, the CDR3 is TGTGCCAGCAGTCCCTCGGACAGGGAAGGTACTGAAGCTTTCTTT.

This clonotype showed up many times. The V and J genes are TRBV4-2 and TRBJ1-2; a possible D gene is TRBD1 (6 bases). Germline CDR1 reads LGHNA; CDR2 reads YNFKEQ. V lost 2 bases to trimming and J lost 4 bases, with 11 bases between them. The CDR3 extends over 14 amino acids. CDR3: CASSQTGTSYGYTF. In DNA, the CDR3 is TGTGCCAGCAGCCAAACCGGGACATCCTATGGCTACACCTTC.

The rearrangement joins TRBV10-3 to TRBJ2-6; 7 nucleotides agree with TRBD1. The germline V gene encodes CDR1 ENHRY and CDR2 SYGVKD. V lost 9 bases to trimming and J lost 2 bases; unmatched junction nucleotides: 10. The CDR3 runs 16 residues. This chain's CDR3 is CAIMTGFVAGANVLTF. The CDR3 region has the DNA TGTGCCATTATGACAGGGTTTGTAGCTGGGGCCAACGTCCTGACTTTC.

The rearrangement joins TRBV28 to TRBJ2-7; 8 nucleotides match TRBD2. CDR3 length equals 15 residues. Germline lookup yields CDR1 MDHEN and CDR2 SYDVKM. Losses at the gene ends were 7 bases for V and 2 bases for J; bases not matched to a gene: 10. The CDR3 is CASTLAPGGTYEQYF. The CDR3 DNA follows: TGTGCCAGCACCCTTGCACCGGGGGGGACCTACGAGCAGTACTTC. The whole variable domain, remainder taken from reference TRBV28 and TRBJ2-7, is DVKVTQSSRYLVKRTGEKVFLECVQDMDHENMFWYRQDPGLGLRLIYFSYDVKMKEKGDIPEGYSVSREKKERFSLILESASTNQTSMYLCASTLAPGGTYEQYFGPGTRLTVT.

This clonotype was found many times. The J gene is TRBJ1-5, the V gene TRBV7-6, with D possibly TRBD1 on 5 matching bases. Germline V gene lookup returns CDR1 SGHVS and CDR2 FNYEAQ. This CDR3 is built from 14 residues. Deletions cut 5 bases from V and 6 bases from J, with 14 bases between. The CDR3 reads CASSTGPGSQPQHF. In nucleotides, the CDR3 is TGTGCCAGCAGCACCGGACCAGGGAGTCAGCCCCAGCATTTT.

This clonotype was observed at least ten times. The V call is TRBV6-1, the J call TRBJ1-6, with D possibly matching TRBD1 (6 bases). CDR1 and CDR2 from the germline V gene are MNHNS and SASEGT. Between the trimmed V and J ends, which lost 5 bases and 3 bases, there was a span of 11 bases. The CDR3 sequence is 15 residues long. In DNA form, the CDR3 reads TGTGCCAGCAGTCCCCGGACAGACTATAATTCACCCCTCCACTTT. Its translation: CASSPRTDYNSPLHF.

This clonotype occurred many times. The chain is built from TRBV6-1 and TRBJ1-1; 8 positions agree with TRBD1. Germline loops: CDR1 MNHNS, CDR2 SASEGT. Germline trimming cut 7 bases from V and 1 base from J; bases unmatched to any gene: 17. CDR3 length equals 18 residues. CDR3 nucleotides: TGTGCCAGCACCCCCGGACAGGGCCGACCCCTCCGGAACACTGAAGCTTTCTTT. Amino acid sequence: CASTPGQGRPLRNTEAFF.

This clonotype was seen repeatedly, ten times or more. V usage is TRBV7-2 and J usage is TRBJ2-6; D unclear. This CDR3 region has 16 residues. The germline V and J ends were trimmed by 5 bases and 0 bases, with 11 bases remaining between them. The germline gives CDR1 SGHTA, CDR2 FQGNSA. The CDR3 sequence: CASSPATLSGANVLTF. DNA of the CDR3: TGTGCCAGCAGCCCCGCGACTCTCTCTGGGGCCAACGTCCTGACTTTC.

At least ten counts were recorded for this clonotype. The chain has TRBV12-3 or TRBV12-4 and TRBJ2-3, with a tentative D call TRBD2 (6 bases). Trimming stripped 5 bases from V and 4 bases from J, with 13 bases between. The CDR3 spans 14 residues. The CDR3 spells CASSISGGADTQYF. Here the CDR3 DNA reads TGTGCCAGCAGTATTAGCGGTGGAGCAGATACGCAGTATTTT.

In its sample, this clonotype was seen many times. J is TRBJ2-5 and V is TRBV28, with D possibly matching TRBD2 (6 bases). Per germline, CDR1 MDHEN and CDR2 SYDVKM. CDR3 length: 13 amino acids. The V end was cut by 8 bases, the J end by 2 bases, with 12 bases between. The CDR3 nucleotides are TGTGCCAGCTGCCTGGGACTTCAAGAGACCCAGTACTTC. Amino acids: CASCLGLQETQYF. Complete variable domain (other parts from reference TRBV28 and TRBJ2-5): DVKVTQSSRYLVKRTGEKVFLECVQDMDHENMFWYRQDPGLGLRLIYFSYDVKMKEKGDIPEGYSVSREKKERFSLILESASTNQTSMYLCASCLGLQETQYFGPGTRLLVL.

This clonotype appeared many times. CDR3 sequence: CASSRYGQSIYYGYTF. The CDR3 bases are TGTGCCAGCAGCCGGTACGGACAGTCAATCTATTATGGCTACACCTTC. V gene TRBV7-2 combines with J gene TRBJ1-2; tentatively, D is TRBD1 (6 bases). Germline loops: CDR1 SGHTA, CDR2 FQGNSA. V dropped 5 bases and J dropped 5 bases, with 21 bases sitting between them. This CDR3 spans 16 amino acids.

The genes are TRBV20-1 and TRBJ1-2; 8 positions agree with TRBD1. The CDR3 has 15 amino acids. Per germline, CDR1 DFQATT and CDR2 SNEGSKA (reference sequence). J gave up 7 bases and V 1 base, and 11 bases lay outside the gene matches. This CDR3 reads CSARAPGQASGGYTF. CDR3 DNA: TGCAGTGCTAGAGCTCCGGGACAGGCTTCGGGTGGCTACACCTTC.

In DNA, the CDR3 is TGCAGTGCTATACGGGGAGGGCAGGAGACCCAGTACTTC. Amino acids: CSAIRGGQETQYF. The gene calls are TRBV20-1 and TRBJ2-5; 7 positions match TRBD2. V lost 4 bases to trimming and J lost 5 bases; unmatched junction nucleotides: 7. Germline V gene data show CDR1 as DFQATT and CDR2 as SNEGSKA (reference sequence). The CDR3 is made up of 13 amino acids.

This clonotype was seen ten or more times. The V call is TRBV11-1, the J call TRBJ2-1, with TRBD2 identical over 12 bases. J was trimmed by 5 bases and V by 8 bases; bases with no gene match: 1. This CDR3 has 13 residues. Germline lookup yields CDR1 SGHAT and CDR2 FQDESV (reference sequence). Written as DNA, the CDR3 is TGTGCCAGCCTAGCGGGGGGGAACAATGAGCAGTTCTTC. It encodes CASLAGGNNEQFF.

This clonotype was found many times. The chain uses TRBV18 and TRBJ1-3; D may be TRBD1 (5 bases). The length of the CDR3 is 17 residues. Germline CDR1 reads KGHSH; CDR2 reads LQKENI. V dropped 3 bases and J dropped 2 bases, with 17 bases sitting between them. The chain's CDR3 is CASSPQGRGLTGNTIYF. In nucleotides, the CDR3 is TGTGCCAGCTCACCGCAGGGAAGGGGCTTAACTGGAAACACCATATATTTT. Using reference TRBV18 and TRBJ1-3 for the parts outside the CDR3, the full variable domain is NAGVMQNPRHLVRRRGQEARLRCSPMKGHSHVYWYRQLPEEGLKFMVYLQKENIIDESGMPKERFSAEFPKEGPSILRIQQVVRGDSAAYFCASSPQGRGLTGNTIYFGEGSWLTVV.

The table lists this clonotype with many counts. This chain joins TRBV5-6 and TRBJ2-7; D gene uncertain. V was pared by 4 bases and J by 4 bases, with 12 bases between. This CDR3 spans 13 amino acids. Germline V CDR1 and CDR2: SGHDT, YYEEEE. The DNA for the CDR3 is TGTGCCAGCAGCATAGGGTCGACATACGAGCAGTACGTC. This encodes CASSIGSTYEQYV.

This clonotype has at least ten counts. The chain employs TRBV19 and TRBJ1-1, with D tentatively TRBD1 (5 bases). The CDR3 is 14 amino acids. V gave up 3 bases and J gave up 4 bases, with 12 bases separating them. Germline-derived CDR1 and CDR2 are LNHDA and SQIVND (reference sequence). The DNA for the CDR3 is TGTGCCAGTAGTATCGACCGGGGGAGCACTGAAGCTTTCTTT. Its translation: CASSIDRGSTEAFF.

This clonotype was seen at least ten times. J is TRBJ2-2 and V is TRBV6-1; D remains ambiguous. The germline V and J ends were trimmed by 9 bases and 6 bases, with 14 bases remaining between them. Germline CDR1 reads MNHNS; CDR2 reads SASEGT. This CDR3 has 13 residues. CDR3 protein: CASLQEDSGELFF. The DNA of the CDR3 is TGTGCCAGTCTACAAGAGGATTCCGGGGAGCTGTTTTTT.

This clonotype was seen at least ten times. CDR3 sequence (DNA): TGTGCCAGCAGCTTCGGGGGCTCTGGGGCCAACGTCCTGACTTTC. This gives the protein CASSFGGSGANVLTF. The chain couples TRBV7-3 to TRBJ2-6; possibly TRBD2 for D (6 bases). V gave up 3 bases and J gave up 0 bases, with 6 bases separating them. The CDR3 has 15 residues. Germline-derived CDR1 and CDR2 are SGHTA and FQGTGA.

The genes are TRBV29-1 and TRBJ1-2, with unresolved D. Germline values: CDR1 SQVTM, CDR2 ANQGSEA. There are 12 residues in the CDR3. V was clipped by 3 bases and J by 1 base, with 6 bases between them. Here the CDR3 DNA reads TGCAGCGTTGATCTGGATAACTATGGCTACACCTTC. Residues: CSVDLDNYGYTF.

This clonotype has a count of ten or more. In nucleotides, the CDR3 is TGTGCCAGCAGCCAAGAGGCACTCGGCTCCTACGAGCAGTACTTC. It yields the protein CASSQEALGSYEQYF. This rearrangement joins TRBV4-2 to TRBJ2-7; D is uncertain. Germline V gene sequence: CDR1 LGHNA, CDR2 YNFKEQ. The ends were cut back, 0 bases at V and 0 bases at J, with 9 bases in the middle. The CDR3 has 15 residues.

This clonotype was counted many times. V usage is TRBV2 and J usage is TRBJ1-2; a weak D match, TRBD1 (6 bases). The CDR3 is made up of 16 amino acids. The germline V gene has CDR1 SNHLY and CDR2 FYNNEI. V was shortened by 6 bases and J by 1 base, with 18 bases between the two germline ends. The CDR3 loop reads CASRDSITLFNYGYTF. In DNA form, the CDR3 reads TGTGCCAGCAGGGACAGTATAACGCTTTTTAACTATGGCTACACCTTC.